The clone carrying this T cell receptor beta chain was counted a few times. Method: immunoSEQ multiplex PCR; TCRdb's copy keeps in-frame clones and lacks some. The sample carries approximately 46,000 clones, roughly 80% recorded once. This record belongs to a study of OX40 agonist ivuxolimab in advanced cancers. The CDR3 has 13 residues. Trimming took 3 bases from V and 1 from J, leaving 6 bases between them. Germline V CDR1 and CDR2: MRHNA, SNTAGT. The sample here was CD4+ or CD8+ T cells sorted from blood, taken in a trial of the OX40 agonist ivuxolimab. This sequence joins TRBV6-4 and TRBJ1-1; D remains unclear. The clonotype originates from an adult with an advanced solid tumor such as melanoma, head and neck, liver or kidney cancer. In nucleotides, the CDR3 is TGTGCCAGCAGTGAAACATCGAACACTGAAGCTTTCTTT. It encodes CASSETSNTEAFF.